This passage covers 9 T cell receptor beta chains from one sample sequenced in a study of T cells expressing NK-cell markers. Reanalyzing the 5' RACE reads, TCRdb keeps one entry per CDR3 protein, without DNA. The sample data list 500,000 or so distinct CDR3 sequences. The sample comprised blood T cells: a sorted CD56 or NKG2C T cell subset, CD4+ or CD8+ T cells, or bulk PBMC T cells (not recorded which). The source is a man aged 18 to 30 in good health.

The chain employs TRBV27 and TRBJ2-6. The CDR3 loop spans 15 amino acids. CDR1 is MNHEY, CDR2 SMNVEV, per germline (reference sequence). The CDR3 loop is CASSLEKIGANVLTF.

The chain couples TRBV24-1 to TRBJ2-5; TCRdb's D call of TRBD2 is untestable without DNA. This CDR3 has 14 residues. In germline, CDR1 is KGHDR, CDR2 SFDVKD. CDR3 sequence: CATSDFRGGETQYF.

This CDR3 is CASSQDPGSLAGSGELFF. The chain is built from TRBV4-1 and TRBJ2-2; the D call from TCRdb, TRBD2, cannot be confirmed without DNA. The germline gives CDR1 MGHRA, CDR2 YSYEKL. This CDR3 contains 18 residues.

V usage is TRBV29-1 and J usage is TRBJ1-1; absent DNA, TCRdb's TRBD1 call cannot be checked. Germline CDR1 and CDR2: SQVTM and ANQGSEA. The CDR3 runs to 14 residues. CDR3 amino acids: CSVVGARLGTEAFF.

This chain uses TRBV29-1 with TRBJ2-1. This CDR3 spans 11 amino acids. Germline CDR1 reads SQVTM; CDR2 reads ANQGSEA. CDR3 region: CSALVASEQFF.

The chain links TRBV4-3 to TRBJ1-4. Germline CDR1 LGHNA, CDR2 YSLEER. The CDR3 runs to 16 residues. The chain's CDR3 is CASSQDGGVANEKLFF.

The CDR3 sequence is CASSEGDARTDTQYF. The V call is TRBV6-4, the J call TRBJ2-3. From germline, CDR1 is MRHNA and CDR2 SNTAGT. This CDR3 is 15 amino acids long.

V and J are TRBV10-3 and TRBJ2-3. The germline gives CDR1 ENHRY, CDR2 SYGVKD. The CDR3 extends over 12 amino acids. The CDR3 loop is CAIRDSLDTQYF.

The chain joins TRBV5-1 to TRBJ2-6; no DNA is available, so the TRBD1 call from TCRdb remains unchecked. The length of the CDR3 is 18 residues. The V gene's germline CDR1 is SGHRS and CDR2 YFSETQ. CDR3 in amino acids: CASSLVGADPSGANVLTF.